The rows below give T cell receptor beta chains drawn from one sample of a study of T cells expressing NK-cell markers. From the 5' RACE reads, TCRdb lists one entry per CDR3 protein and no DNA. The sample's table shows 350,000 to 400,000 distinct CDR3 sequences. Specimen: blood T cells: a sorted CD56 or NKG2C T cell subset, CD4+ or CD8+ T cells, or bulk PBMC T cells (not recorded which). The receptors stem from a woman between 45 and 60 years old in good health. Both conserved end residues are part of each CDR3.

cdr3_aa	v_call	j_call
CSVGQGPLNGYTF	TRBV29-1	TRBJ1-2
CASRDTGVVSYNEQFF	TRBV6-5	TRBJ2-1
CSAIPGGGLAGGPRETQYF	TRBV20-1	TRBJ2-5
CSAREQRETHNEQFF	TRBV20-1	TRBJ2-1
CATSDLGGPGLDTDTQYF	TRBV24-1	TRBJ2-3
CASLFRAGGADTQYF	TRBV12-3/TRBV12-4	TRBJ2-3
CASSSTSGVGTEAFF	TRBV6-5	TRBJ1-1
CASSLVLAGDNEQFF	TRBV5-1	TRBJ2-1
CASSPAVGGGTDTQYF	TRBV27	TRBJ2-3
CASSLVRLAALNEQFF	TRBV7-8	TRBJ2-1
CASSSTGAQETQYF	TRBV7-3	TRBJ2-5
CASSARAENTGELFF	TRBV5-1	TRBJ2-2
CASSQNPGSTDTQYF	TRBV3-1	TRBJ2-3
CASSQLGTGDPEAFF	TRBV3-1	TRBJ1-1
CASSSRGAMNQPQHF	TRBV12-3/TRBV12-4	TRBJ1-5
CATSSGGLAGGTTYNEQFF	TRBV24-1	TRBJ2-1
CAGIAEIHTDTQYF	TRBV7-6	TRBJ2-3
CASSLGGTFEAFF	TRBV27	TRBJ1-1
CAISDWRLTSNYGYTF	TRBV10-3	TRBJ1-2
CSARPPSAEFF	TRBV20-1	TRBJ2-1
CASSSHVRAASGANVLTF	TRBV6-2/TRBV6-3	TRBJ2-6
CASSQDTGLSYEQYF	TRBV14	TRBJ2-7
CASSLVLAADTQYF	TRBV7-2	TRBJ2-3
CSAREPRGQETQYF	TRBV20-1	TRBJ2-5
CASRGQGARQPQHF	TRBV4-1	TRBJ1-5
CATGGTATEAFF	TRBV12-3/TRBV12-4	TRBJ1-1
CSASRDSSNQPQHF	TRBV20-1	TRBJ1-5
CAISDPGTTKGETQYF	TRBV10-3	TRBJ2-5
CASSRTGGSHTDTQYF	TRBV6-5	TRBJ2-3
CASSSGLVNEQFF	TRBV6-5	TRBJ2-1
CASSPGGIGRAFF	TRBV7-8	TRBJ1-1
CASSLWTGGNEQFF	TRBV5-5	TRBJ2-1
CATSGRTGFQETQYF	TRBV24-1	TRBJ2-5
CASSLGGSGRKSNQPQHF	TRBV12-3/TRBV12-4	TRBJ1-5
CAAGQGSSYNEQFF	TRBV5-6	TRBJ2-1
CASSLSVRTSQETQYF	TRBV5-1	TRBJ2-5
CASSSLGRYTF	TRBV5-5	TRBJ1-2
CATSRKGQHGETQYF	TRBV10-2	TRBJ2-5
CASGFQGTQLNEQFF	TRBV12-5	TRBJ2-1
CASTQGLQETQYF	TRBV28	TRBJ2-5
CSVEGRRGGGPGEQYF	TRBV29-1	TRBJ2-7
CASSSGLALSANTGELFF	TRBV5-6	TRBJ2-2
CASSLGQVNTIYF	TRBV6-1	TRBJ1-3
CAISDGQGDVKTQYF	TRBV10-3	TRBJ2-5
CSAKLVGGKRGQYF	TRBV20-1	TRBJ2-3
CASSLRSPPLHF	TRBV12-3/TRBV12-4	TRBJ1-6
CSAKHPGDFNEQFF	TRBV20-1	TRBJ2-1
CSARGLAGGNIQYF	TRBV20-1	TRBJ2-4
CSARDRQGAGEAFF	TRBV20-1	TRBJ1-1
CASSQTPPSGRASEQFF	TRBV4-1	TRBJ2-1
CATSREGKQGATNEQFF	TRBV15	TRBJ2-1
CASSQEQKRNTGELFF	TRBV4-2	TRBJ2-2
CSVAEGTKNSPLHF	TRBV29-1	TRBJ1-6
CASRAGTGLGEQFF	TRBV10-1	TRBJ2-1
CASQQGSTTDTQYF	TRBV7-6	TRBJ2-3
CASSSSAGVTDTQYF	TRBV11-3	TRBJ2-3
CASSLGSGPINEQFF	TRBV5-1	TRBJ2-1
CASSLDTGVADTQYF	TRBV13	TRBJ2-3
CASSYSFGSGYSTDTQYF	TRBV6-5	TRBJ2-3